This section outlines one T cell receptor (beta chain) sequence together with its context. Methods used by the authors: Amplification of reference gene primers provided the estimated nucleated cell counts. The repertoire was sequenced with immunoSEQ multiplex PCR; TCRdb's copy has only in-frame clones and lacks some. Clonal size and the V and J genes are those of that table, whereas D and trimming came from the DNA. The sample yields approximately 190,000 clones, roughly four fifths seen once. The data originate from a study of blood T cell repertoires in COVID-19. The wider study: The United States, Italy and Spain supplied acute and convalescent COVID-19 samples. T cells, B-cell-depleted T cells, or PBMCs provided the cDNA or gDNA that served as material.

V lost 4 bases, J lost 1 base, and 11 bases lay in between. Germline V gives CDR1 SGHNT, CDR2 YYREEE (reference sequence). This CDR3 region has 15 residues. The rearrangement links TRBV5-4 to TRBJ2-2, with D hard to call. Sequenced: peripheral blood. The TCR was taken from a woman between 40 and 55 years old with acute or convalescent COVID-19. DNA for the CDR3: TGTGCCAGCAGCGTCCAAGACATGAACACCGGGGAGCTGTTTTTT. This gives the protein CASSVQDMNTGELFF.